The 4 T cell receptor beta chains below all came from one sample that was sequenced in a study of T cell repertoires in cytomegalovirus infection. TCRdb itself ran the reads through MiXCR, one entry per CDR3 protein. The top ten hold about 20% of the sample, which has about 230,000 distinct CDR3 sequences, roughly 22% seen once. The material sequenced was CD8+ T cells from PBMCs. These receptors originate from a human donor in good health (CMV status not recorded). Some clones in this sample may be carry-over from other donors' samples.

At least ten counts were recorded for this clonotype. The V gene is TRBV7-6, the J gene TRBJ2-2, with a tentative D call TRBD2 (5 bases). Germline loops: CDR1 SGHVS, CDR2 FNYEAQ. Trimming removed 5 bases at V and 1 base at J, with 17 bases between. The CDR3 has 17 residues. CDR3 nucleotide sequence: TGTGCCAGCAGCCCCACCGTGGGAGCTCAGAACACCGGGGAGCTGTTTTTT. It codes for CASSPTVGAQNTGELFF. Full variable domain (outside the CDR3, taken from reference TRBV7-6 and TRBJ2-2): GAGVSQSPRYKVTKRGQDVALRCDPISGHVSLYWYRQALGQGPEFLTYFNYEAQQDKSGLPNDRFSAERPEGSISTLTIQRTEQRDSAMYRCASSPTVGAQNTGELFFGEGSRLTVL.

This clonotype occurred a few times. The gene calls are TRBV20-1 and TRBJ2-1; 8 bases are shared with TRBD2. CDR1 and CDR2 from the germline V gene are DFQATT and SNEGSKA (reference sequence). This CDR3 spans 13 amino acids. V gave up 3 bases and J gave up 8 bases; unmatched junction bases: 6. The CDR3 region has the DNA TGCAGTGCTAGTAGCGGGGTCTGGGATGAGCAGTTCTTC. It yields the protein CSASSGVWDEQFF.

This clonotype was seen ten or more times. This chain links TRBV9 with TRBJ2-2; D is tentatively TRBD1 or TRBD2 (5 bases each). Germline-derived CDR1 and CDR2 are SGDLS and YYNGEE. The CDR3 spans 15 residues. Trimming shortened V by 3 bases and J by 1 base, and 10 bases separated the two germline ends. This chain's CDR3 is CASSDGTRNTGELFF. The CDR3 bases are TGTGCCAGCAGCGACGGGACGCGGAACACCGGGGAGCTGTTTTTT.

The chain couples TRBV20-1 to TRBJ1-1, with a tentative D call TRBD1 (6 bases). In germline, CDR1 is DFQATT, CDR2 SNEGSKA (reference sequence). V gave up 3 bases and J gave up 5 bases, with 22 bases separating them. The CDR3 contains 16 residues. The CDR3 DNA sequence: TGCAGTGCTAGCTCTACGAACAGGGTGAAACTTACTGAAGCTTTCTTT. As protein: CSASSTNRVKLTEAFF.